This is a list of T cell receptor beta chains from one sample in a study of T cell responses to AZD1222 COVID-19 vaccine. Here immunoSEQ multiplex PCR was the method, and the copy in TCRdb shows in-frame clones only, minus some. The sample lists approximately 100,000 clones; roughly nine tenths were seen once. The material sequenced was peripheral blood, taken on day 0 of AZD1222 vaccination. The receptors stem from an adult in good health. Both conserved end residues are part of each CDR3. D genes are given only for firm matches. The size field is filled for only some rows; it gives once, few, many or a size class.

j_call,d_call,clone_size,v_call,cdr3_nt,cdr3_aa
TRBJ2-1,TRBD2,NA,TRBV6-6,TGTGCCAGCAGGCCTAGCGGGGCCTCCTACAATGAGCAGTTCTTC,CASRPSGASYNEQFF
TRBJ2-1,TRBD2,NA,TRBV30,TGTGCCTGGAGTGTACTTCTAGCGGGGGGCCTCTTGTTCTTC,CAWSVLLAGGLLFF
TRBJ2-5,NA,NA,TRBV14,TGTGCCAGCAGCCATGGGGAGACCCAGTACTTC,CASSHGETQYF
TRBJ1-1,NA,NA,TRBV10-2,TGCGCCAGCAGCCCCGGCGTCACTGAAGCTTTCTTT,CASSPGVTEAFF
TRBJ1-1,NA,NA,TRBV29-1,TGCAGCGTTGCAGGGGTTCTGAACACTGAAGCTTTCTTT,CSVAGVLNTEAFF
TRBJ1-4,NA,NA,TRBV5-1,TGCGCCAGCAGCCCATTCTTAGGGGAGGGTGAAAAACTGTTTTTT,CASSPFLGEGEKLFF
TRBJ2-7,NA,NA,TRBV4-3,TGCGCCAGCAGCCAAGGGCGACAGTATGGGTACGAGCAGTACTTC,CASSQGRQYGYEQYF
TRBJ1-1,NA,NA,TRBV15,TGTGCCACCAGCAGTTTTACAGGGATGAACACTGAAGCTTTCTTT,CATSSFTGMNTEAFF
TRBJ1-1,NA,NA,TRBV7-8,TGTGCCAGCAGCTTAGCGGGGCAGTACACTGAAGCTTTCTTT,CASSLAGQYTEAFF
TRBJ2-7,NA,once,TRBV5-8,TGTGCCAGCAGCTTGGCGGGGGCCTTCATCTACGAGCAGTACTTC,CASSLAGAFIYEQYF
TRBJ1-2,TRBD1,NA,TRBV7-2,TGTGCCAGCAGCCGGGACAGGGACTATGGCTACACCTTC,CASSRDRDYGYTF
TRBJ1-3,NA,once,TRBV6-5,TGTGCCAGCAGGGACGGGGGTCACACCATATATTTT,CASRDGGHTIYF
TRBJ1-3,NA,NA,TRBV7-9,TGTGCCAGCACCGAGGGGCAGTACTCTGGAAACACCATATATTTT,CASTEGQYSGNTIYF
TRBJ1-1,NA,NA,TRBV11-2,TGTGCCAGCAGCTTAGCAGAGCTTATGAACACTGAAGCTTTCTTT,CASSLAELMNTEAFF
TRBJ2-1,NA,NA,TRBV19,TGTGCCAGGACTCCTTCGGATGAGCAGTTCTTC,CARTPSDEQFF
TRBJ1-1,NA,NA,TRBV29-1,TGCAGCGTTGAAGAACGGTTGAACACTGAAGCTTTCTTT,CSVEERLNTEAFF
TRBJ1-3,NA,NA,TRBV15,TGTGCCACCAGCAGAGATAAGGGCTCTGGAAACACCATATATTTT,CATSRDKGSGNTIYF
TRBJ1-3,NA,NA,TRBV7-3,TGTGCCAGCAGCCTGGACAGCGCCTCTGGAAACACCATATATTTT,CASSLDSASGNTIYF
TRBJ1-1,NA,NA,TRBV19,TGTGCCAGTGGCGGGGGGCCGAACACTGAAGCTTTCTTT,CASGGGPNTEAFF
TRBJ1-3,NA,NA,TRBV5-1,TGCGCCAGCAGCTTGAGATACGATCCTGGAAACACCATATATTTT,CASSLRYDPGNTIYF
TRBJ2-7,TRBD2,NA,TRBV6-2/TRBV6-3,TGTGCCAGCAGTCGCTTGAGGACTAGCGGACTCGAGCAGTACTTC,CASSRLRTSGLEQYF